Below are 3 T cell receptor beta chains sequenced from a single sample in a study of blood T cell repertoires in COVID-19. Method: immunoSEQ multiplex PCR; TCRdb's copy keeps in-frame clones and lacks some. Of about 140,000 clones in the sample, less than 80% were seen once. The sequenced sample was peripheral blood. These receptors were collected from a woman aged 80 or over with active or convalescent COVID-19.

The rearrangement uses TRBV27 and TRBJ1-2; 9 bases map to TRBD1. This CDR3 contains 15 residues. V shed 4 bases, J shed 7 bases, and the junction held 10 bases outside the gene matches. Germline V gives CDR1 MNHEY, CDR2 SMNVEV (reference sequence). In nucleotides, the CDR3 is TGTGCCAGCAGTTCGCGGACAGGGGAAATGGTTGGCTACACCTTC. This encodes CASSSRTGEMVGYTF.

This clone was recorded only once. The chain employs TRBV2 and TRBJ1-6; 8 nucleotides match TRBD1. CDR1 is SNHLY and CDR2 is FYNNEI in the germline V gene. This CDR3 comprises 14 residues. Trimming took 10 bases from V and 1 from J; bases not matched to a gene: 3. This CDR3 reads CATGQGSYNSPLHF. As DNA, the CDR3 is TGTGCCACCGGACAGGGTTCCTATAATTCACCCCTCCACTTT. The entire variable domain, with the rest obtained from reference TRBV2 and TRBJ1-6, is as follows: EPEVTQTPSHQVTQMGQEVILRCVPISNHLYFYWYRQILGQKVEFLVSFYNNEISEKSEIFDDQFSVERPDGSNFTLKIRSTKLEDSAMYFCATGQGSYNSPLHFGNGTRLTVT.

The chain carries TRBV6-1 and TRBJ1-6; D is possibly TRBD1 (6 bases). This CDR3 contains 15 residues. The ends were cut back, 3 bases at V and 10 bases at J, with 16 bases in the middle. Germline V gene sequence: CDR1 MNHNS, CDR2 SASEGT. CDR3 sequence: CASSDRQDHGSPLHF. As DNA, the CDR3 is TGTGCCAGCAGTGACCGACAGGACCATGGCTCACCCCTCCACTTT.